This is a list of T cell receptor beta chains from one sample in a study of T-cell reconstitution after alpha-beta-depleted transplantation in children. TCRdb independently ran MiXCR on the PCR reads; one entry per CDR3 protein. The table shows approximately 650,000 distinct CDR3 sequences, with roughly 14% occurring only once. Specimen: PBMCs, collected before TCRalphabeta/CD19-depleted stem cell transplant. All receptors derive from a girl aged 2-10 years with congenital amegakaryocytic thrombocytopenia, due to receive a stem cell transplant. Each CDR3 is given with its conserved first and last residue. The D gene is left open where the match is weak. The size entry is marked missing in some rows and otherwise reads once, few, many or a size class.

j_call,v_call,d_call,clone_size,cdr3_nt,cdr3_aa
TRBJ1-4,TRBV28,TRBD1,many,TGTGCCAGCATCCGGCAGGGGGGTGAAAAACTGTTTTTT,CASIRQGGEKLFF
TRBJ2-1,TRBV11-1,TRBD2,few,TGTGCCAGCAGCTTAGGTGGGACTAGCGGGAGACGGAACAATGAGCAGTTCTTC,CASSLGGTSGRRNNEQFF
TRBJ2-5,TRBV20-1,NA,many,TGCAGTGCCCACAGTTTGGTGGCGTCAGAGACCCAGTACTTC,CSAHSLVASETQYF
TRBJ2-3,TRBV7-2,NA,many,TGTGCCAGCAGCCCTACTAGTAACACAGATACGCAGTATTTT,CASSPTSNTDTQYF
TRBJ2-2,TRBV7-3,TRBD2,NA,TGTGCCAGCACCACTTCGGGAGGCCCTCCCGGGGAGCTGTTTTTT,CASTTSGGPPGELFF
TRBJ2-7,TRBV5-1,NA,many,TGCGCCAGCAGCTTGGATCAGGGGAGAGACGAGCAGTACTTC,CASSLDQGRDEQYF
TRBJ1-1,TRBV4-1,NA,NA,TGCGCCAGCAGCCCCCAAGGGCAGGCGGGCACTGAAGCTTTCTTT,CASSPQGQAGTEAFF
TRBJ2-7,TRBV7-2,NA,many,TGTGCCAGCAGCCGACCTATAGTAGGCTACGAGCAGTACTTC,CASSRPIVGYEQYF
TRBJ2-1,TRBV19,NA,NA,TGTGCCAGTAGTATATTCGAAATGGTGAATGAGCAGTTCTTC,CASSIFEMVNEQFF
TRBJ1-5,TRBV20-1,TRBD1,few,TGCTGTGCTAGAGGGGGCGGACAGGGGCATTACAATCAGCCCCAGCATTTT,CCARGGGQGHYNQPQHF
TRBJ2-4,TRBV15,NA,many,TGTGCCACCAGCAAGGTCGGGGGATTGGCCAAAAACATTCAGTACTTC,CATSKVGGLAKNIQYF
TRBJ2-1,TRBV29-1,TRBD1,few,TGCAGCGCGAACCGGGACAGGGGAAATATTGGTGCCTACAATGAGCAGTTCTTC,CSANRDRGNIGAYNEQFF
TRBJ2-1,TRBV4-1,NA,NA,TGCGCCAGCAGCCAAGGACAGGCGAATGAGCAGTTCTTC,CASSQGQANEQFF
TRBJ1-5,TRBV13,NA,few,TGTGCCAGCAGTTCCGGGGTGGGACGGCAGCCCCAGCATTTT,CASSSGVGRQPQHF
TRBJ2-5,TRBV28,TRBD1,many,TGTGCCAGCACCTTCAAGAGGACAGGGGCTTTACAAGAGACCCAGTACTTC,CASTFKRTGALQETQYF
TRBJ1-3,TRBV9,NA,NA,TGTGCCAGCAGCTTCTATATGGTAACTGGAAACACCATATCTTTT,CASSFYMVTGNTISF
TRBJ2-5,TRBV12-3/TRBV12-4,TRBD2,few,TGTGCCAGCAGTACTAGCGGGTACCAAGAGACCCAGTACTTC,CASSTSGYQETQYF
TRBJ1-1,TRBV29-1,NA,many,TGCAGCGTAAAGCAGAAGAACACTGAAGCTTTCTTT,CSVKQKNTEAFF
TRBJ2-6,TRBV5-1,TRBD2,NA,TGCGCCAGCGCCATAGGACTAGCGGGAGCTGGGGCCAACGTCCTGACTTTC,CASAIGLAGAGANVLTF
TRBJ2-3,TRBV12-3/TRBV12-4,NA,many,TGTGCCAGCACAGTTAGGGACGATACGCAGTATTTT,CASTVRDDTQYF
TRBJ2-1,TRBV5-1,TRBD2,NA,TGCGCCAGCAGCCCCGGGACTAGTTGGAATGAGCAGTTCTTC,CASSPGTSWNEQFF
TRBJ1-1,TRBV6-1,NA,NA,TGTGCCAGCAGTACCTGGCGTTTAGGGGGGACTGAAGCTTTCTTT,CASSTWRLGGTEAFF
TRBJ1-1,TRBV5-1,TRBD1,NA,TGCGCCAGCAGCTTGTCGTTGGCGGGACAGGGGGCGCAGGCTTTCTTT,CASSLSLAGQGAQAFF
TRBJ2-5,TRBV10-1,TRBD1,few,TGCGCCAGCAGTGAGCAGGGGGCCCAAGAGACCCAGTACTTC,CASSEQGAQETQYF
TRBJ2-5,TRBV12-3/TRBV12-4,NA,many,TGTGCCACCCGACAGGCCCAAACCCAAGAGACCCAGTACTTC,CATRQAQTQETQYF
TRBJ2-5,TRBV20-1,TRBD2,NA,TGCAGTGCTAGGGCGGGAGTGGGTTACGAGACCCAGTACTTC,CSARAGVGYETQYF
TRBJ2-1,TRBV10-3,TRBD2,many,TGTGCCATCTCGCGGGAGGGCCCTTACAATGAGCAGTTCTTC,CAISREGPYNEQFF
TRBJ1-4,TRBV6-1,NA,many,TGTGCCAGCTGCCGTCAGAGAGCTAATGAAAAACTGTTTTTT,CASCRQRANEKLFF
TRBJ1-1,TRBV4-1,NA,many,TGCGCCAGCAGCCAAGATGGAGGGCGCCGGGACACTGAAGCTTTCTTT,CASSQDGGRRDTEAFF
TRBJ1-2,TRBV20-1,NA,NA,TGCAGTGCTTCCCCAGGGCGCAGACACGGGCAGGAGTATGGCTACACCTTC,CSASPGRRHGQEYGYTF
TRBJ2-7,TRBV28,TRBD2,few,TGTGCCAGTCGGACTAGCGGACGTTTGGACTTC,CASRTSGRLDF
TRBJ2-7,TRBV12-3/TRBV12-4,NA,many,TGTGCCAGCAGTGGAGACAGACTTACGAAGCAGTACTTC,CASSGDRLTKQYF
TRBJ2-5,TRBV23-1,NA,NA,TGCGCCAGCAGTCAAACTAGGCGGGCGCAAGAGACCCAGTACTTC,CASSQTRRAQETQYF
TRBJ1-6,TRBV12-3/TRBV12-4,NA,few,TGTGCCAGCAGTTACCTCCCCGGACGGGCGCTTAATTCACCCCTCCACTTT,CASSYLPGRALNSPLHF
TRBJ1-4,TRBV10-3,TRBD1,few,TGTGCCATCAGTGAGTCGCCAGGGGGCCGTGAAAAACTGTTTTTT,CAISESPGGREKLFF
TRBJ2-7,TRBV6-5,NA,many,TGTGCCAGCAGGGAACAGGGTCACGAGCAGTACTTC,CASREQGHEQYF
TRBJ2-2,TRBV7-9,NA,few,TGTGCCAGCAGCTTAGCCGCTCCCGGGCCCCCCGGGGAGCTGTTTTTT,CASSLAAPGPPGELFF
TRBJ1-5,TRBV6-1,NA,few,TGTGCCAGCAGAGAGGGGGGCGGAACCATAAGCAATCAGCCCCAGCATTTT,CASREGGGTISNQPQHF
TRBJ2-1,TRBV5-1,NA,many,TGCGCCAGCAGCATTGAGGACCATACCTACAATGAGCAGTTCTTC,CASSIEDHTYNEQFF
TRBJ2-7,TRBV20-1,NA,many,TGCAGTGCCACGGAGGACGACATACACTACGAGCAGTACTTC,CSATEDDIHYEQYF
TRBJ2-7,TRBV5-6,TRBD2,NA,TGTGCCAGCAGCCCCCTGAGGGAGGGGAGTTACGAGCAGTACTTC,CASSPLREGSYEQYF
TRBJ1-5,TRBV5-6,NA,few,TGTGCCAGCAGCTTTTACGGATTTAATCAGCCCCAGCATTTT,CASSFYGFNQPQHF
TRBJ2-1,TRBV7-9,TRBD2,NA,TGTGCCAGCAGCTTACGCGGGAGGGCCGATGAGCAGTTCTTC,CASSLRGRADEQFF
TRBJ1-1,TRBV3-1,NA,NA,TGTGCCAGCAGCCAAGAGGTACAGGGTCCCACTGAAGCTTTCTTT,CASSQEVQGPTEAFF
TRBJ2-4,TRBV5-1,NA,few,TGCGCCAGCAGCTTGGATGCGCTAGCCAAAAACATTCAGTACTTC,CASSLDALAKNIQYF
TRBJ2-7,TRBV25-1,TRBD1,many,TGTGCCAGCAGTTCCCCCAAGGGGACAGCCTACGAGCAGTACTTC,CASSSPKGTAYEQYF
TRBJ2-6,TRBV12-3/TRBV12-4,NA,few,TGTGCCAGCAGTTTAGTCGTCACCCTCTCTGGGGCCAACGTCCTGACTTTC,CASSLVVTLSGANVLTF
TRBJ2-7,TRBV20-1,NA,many,TGCAGTGCTAGTACTCCATTTGGGGCCTACGAGCAGTACTTC,CSASTPFGAYEQYF
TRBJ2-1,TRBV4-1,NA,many,TGCGCCAGCAGCCAAGAAGGGGTTGAGCAGTTCTTC,CASSQEGVEQFF
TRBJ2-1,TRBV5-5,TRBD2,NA,TGTGCCAGCAGTGTTTTCTGGACTAGCGGGCTCAATGAGCAGTTCTTC,CASSVFWTSGLNEQFF
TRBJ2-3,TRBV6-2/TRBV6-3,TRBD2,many,TGTGCCAGCAGTTCCCTACATTTTCCCGGGACTAGCGGGAGCGCAGATACGCAGTATTTT,CASSSLHFPGTSGSADTQYF
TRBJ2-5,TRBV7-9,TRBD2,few,TGTGCCAGCAGCTCCCTTCGACTAGCGGTACAAGAGACCCAGTACTTC,CASSSLRLAVQETQYF
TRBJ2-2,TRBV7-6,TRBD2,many,TGTGCCAGCAGCGGACTAGCGGGAGCCGGGGAGCTGTTTTTT,CASSGLAGAGELFF
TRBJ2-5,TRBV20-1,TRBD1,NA,TGCAGTGCTAGCTTGGACAGGGGGCAGGAGACCCAGTACTTC,CSASLDRGQETQYF
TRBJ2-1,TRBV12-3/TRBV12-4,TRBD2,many,TGTGCCAGCAGTTTTCAACTAGCGCCGGAGTTGGGTGAGCAGTTCTTC,CASSFQLAPELGEQFF